This entry lists 17 T cell receptor beta chains sequenced from one sample in a study of identical twins. TCRdb reprocessed the 5' RACE reads with MiXCR, giving one entry per CDR3 protein. The table shows around 450,000 distinct CDR3 sequences, with approximately 14% occurring only once. This same sample was also taken into another study, of yellow fever vaccine responses in identical twins.

Sequenced sample: CD4+ T cells sorted from blood. These receptors all come from a woman aged 18 to 35 in good health.

The V and J genes are TRBV10-3 and TRBJ2-5; D is possibly TRBD1 (6 bases). This CDR3 spans 14 amino acids. V gave up 6 bases and J gave up 5 bases, with 16 bases separating them. From germline, CDR1 is ENHRY and CDR2 SYGVKD. The CDR3 coding sequence is TGTGCCATCAGCGGGGACACGACATGGGAGACCCAGTACTTC. Translation: CAISGDTTWETQYF.

This clonotype turned up a few times. V usage is TRBV7-2 and J usage is TRBJ2-1; no clear D. CDR1 and CDR2 from the germline V gene are SGHTA and FQGNSA. This CDR3 region has 13 residues. V gave up 5 bases and J gave up 10 bases, with 15 bases separating them. The CDR3 spells CASSLEMAREQFF. The CDR3 DNA sequence: TGTGCCAGCAGCCTCGAGATGGCCCGCGAGCAGTTCTTC.

This clonotype was seen a few times. Relative to the germline gene, one junction end is altered; a read error may explain this. J is TRBJ2-1 and V is TRBV7-7; the D call may be TRBD1 or TRBD2 (5 bases each). This CDR3 region has 13 residues. CDR1 and CDR2 from the germline V gene are SSHAT and FNYEAQ (reference sequence). The CDR3 sequence is CASSLVLRGEQFF. For the CDR3, the DNA is TGTGCTAGCAGCTTAGTGCTTCGGGGCGAGCAGTTCTTC. Variable domain in full (rest from reference TRBV7-7 and TRBJ2-1): GAGVSQSPRYKVTKRGQDVTLRCDPISSHATLYWYQQALGQGPEFLTYFNYEAQPDKSGLPSDRFSAERPEGSISTLTIQRTEQRDSAMYRCASSLVLRGEQFFGPGTRLTVL.

The J gene is TRBJ2-3, the V gene TRBV6-1, with D perhaps TRBD2 (6 bases). This CDR3 region has 15 residues. V lost 11 bases to trimming and J lost 4 bases, with 22 bases between them. Germline V gene data show CDR1 as MNHNS and CDR2 as SASEGT. The CDR3 DNA reads as TGTGCCGCCGGGAACCGGGACGGAGGGGCAGATACGCAGTATTTT. Its translation is CAAGNRDGGADTQYF.

Concerning this clonotype itself: At one boundary the junction diverges from the germline segment, which might be a read error. The genes are TRBV12-3 or TRBV12-4 and TRBJ2-1, with a possible D match to TRBD1 (6 bases). There are 18 residues in the CDR3. CDR3 residues: CACSFDPPGHSSYNEQFF. In DNA, the CDR3 is TGTGCCTGCAGTTTTGACCCTCCGGGACACAGCTCCTACAATGAGCAGTTCTTC.

The gene calls are TRBV7-9 and TRBJ2-3; D possibly corresponds to TRBD1 (5 bases). Trimming removed 4 bases from V and 5 bases from J, with 13 bases in between. The germline CDR1 and CDR2 sequences are SEHNR and FQNEAQ (reference sequence). CDR3 size: 14 residues. In DNA, the CDR3 is TGTGCCAGCAGCTCCGACAGAGATGGAGATACGCAGTATTTT. Protein: CASSSDRDGDTQYF.

The V call is TRBV14, the J call TRBJ2-7, with TRBD2 as a possible D gene (6 bases). The CDR3 runs 14 residues. V lost 6 bases to trimming and J lost 1 base, with 13 bases between them. Germline V gene lookup returns CDR1 SGHDN and CDR2 FVKESK. The CDR3 sequence: CASRNTGTSYEQYF. CDR3 DNA sequence: TGTGCCAGCAGAAACACCGGGACTTCCTACGAGCAGTACTTC.

The genes are TRBV7-2 and TRBJ1-2; no firm D call. The CDR3 length is 12 residues. V lost 4 bases and J lost 8, with 11 bases in between. Per the germline V gene, CDR1 is SGHTA and CDR2 is FQGNSA. The CDR3 DNA is TGTGCCAGCAGCTCCGAGACGGGGGGCTACACCTTC. Translating gives CASSSETGGYTF.

The chain joins TRBV12-3 or TRBV12-4 to TRBJ2-7; 9 nucleotides line up with TRBD1. V dropped 6 bases and J dropped 3; count of bases not matched to a gene: 6. The CDR3 is 14 residues long. DNA of the CDR3: TGTGCCAGCAGGGGGACAGGGTCGGGCTACGAGCAGTACTTC. This encodes CASRGTGSGYEQYF.

The chain recombines TRBV12-3 or TRBV12-4 with TRBJ2-5; TRBD1 matches 7 bases. The CDR3 loop spans 14 amino acids. The V and J ends lost 5 bases and 6 bases, in that order; junction bases with no gene match: 9. Written as DNA, the CDR3 is TGTGCCAGCAGTAAGGGACAGCTTGGGCAGACCCAGTACTTC. Translating it yields CASSKGQLGQTQYF.

In its sample, this clonotype was seen many times. The CDR3 coding sequence is TGTGCCAGCAGCTTAGTGGCAGGGTATCTTGAAGAGCAGTACTTC. It specifies CASSLVAGYLEEQYF. The J gene is TRBJ2-7, the V gene TRBV7-9, with D maybe TRBD1 (5 bases). CDR1 SEHNR and CDR2 FQNEAQ come from the germline V gene (reference sequence). The V and J ends lost 1 base and 7 bases respectively, with 17 bases between them. The CDR3 contains 15 residues.

Comment on this clonotype: The junction does not match germline at one end; this may be a read error. The chain combines TRBV20-1 with TRBJ2-7; 8 nucleotides agree with TRBD2. Germline V gene sequence: CDR1 DFQATT, CDR2 SNEGSKA (reference sequence). The CDR3 has 15 amino acids. The CDR3 region is CSARGAGLATYEQYF. Written as DNA, the CDR3 is TGCAGTGCGAGAGGTGCCGGACTAGCAACCTACGAGCAGTACTTC.

This sequence joins TRBV18 and TRBJ1-1, with D possibly matching TRBD1 (6 bases). Germline values: CDR1 KGHSH, CDR2 LQKENI. The CDR3 contains 15 residues. Between the trimmed V and J ends, which lost 4 bases and 1 base, there was a span of 13 bases. The CDR3 nucleotides read TGTGCCAGCTCACTCTCCGGGACAAAGAACACTGAAGCTTTCTTT. Protein sequence: CASSLSGTKNTEAFF.

The gene calls are TRBV28 and TRBJ2-3, with D perhaps TRBD2 (6 bases). Germline V lookup: CDR1 MDHEN, CDR2 SYDVKM. Trimming cost V 7 bases and J 8 bases, with 19 bases left between them. There are 14 residues in the CDR3. Here the CDR3 DNA reads TGTGCCAGCAAATCCCCTGGGACTTATGGTACGCAGTATTTT. Translating it yields CASKSPGTYGTQYF.

The chain has TRBV4-2 and TRBJ2-5; 8 bases line up with TRBD1. With 0 bases clipped from V and 7 bases from J, the junction kept 7 bases outside the gene matches. Germline V CDR1 and CDR2: LGHNA, YNFKEQ. The CDR3 runs to 15 residues. DNA of the CDR3: TGTGCCAGCAGCCAAGATCAAGAGACAGGGGCGACCCAGTACTTC. It translates to CASSQDQETGATQYF.

This clonotype turned up a few times. The chain is built from TRBV14 and TRBJ2-1, with 11 bases identical to TRBD2. Trimming at V came to 2 bases and at J to 9 bases, leaving 6 bases not matched to a gene. There are 15 residues in the CDR3. Germline V gene data show CDR1 as SGHDN and CDR2 as FVKESK. The CDR3 coding sequence is TGTGCCAGCAGCCAACTAGCGGGGGGTTACGCTGAGCAGTTCTTC. This translates into CASSQLAGGYAEQFF.

The chain carries TRBV5-1 and TRBJ2-5; the D is unclear. The germline V gene encodes CDR1 SGHRS and CDR2 YFSETQ. The germline V and J ends were trimmed by 4 bases and 2 bases, with 6 bases remaining between them. This CDR3 spans 12 amino acids. The CDR3 DNA is TGCGCCAGCAGCGTCGAGCAAGAGACCCAGTACTTC. Translated: CASSVEQETQYF.